The clone carrying this TCR beta chain was detected once. These data originate in a study of somatic mutations in cytotoxic T cells in rheumatoid arthritis. The CDR3 covers 15 residues. Per germline, CDR1 SNHLY and CDR2 FYNNEI. V was cut by 4 bases and J by 2 bases, with 11 bases left in between. Profiled with immunoSEQ multiplex PCR; TCRdb holds only in-frame clones, not every one. The table shows under 8,000 clones, with around 87% occurring only once. The specimen was CD8+ T cells sorted from blood. The origin of this receptor is a woman between 65 and 79 years old with rheumatoid arthritis. J is TRBJ2-2 and V is TRBV2; D uncertain. The CDR3 nucleotides read TGTGCCAGCAGTGGTGGCCGAACCAACACCGGGGAGCTGTTTTTT. Amino acids: CASSGGRTNTGELFF. Variable domain in full (rest from reference TRBV2 and TRBJ2-2): EPEVTQTPSHQVTQMGQEVILRCVPISNHLYFYWYRQILGQKVEFLVSFYNNEISEKSEIFDDQFSVERPDGSNFTLKIRSTKLEDSAMYFCASSGGRTNTGELFFGEGSRLTVL.